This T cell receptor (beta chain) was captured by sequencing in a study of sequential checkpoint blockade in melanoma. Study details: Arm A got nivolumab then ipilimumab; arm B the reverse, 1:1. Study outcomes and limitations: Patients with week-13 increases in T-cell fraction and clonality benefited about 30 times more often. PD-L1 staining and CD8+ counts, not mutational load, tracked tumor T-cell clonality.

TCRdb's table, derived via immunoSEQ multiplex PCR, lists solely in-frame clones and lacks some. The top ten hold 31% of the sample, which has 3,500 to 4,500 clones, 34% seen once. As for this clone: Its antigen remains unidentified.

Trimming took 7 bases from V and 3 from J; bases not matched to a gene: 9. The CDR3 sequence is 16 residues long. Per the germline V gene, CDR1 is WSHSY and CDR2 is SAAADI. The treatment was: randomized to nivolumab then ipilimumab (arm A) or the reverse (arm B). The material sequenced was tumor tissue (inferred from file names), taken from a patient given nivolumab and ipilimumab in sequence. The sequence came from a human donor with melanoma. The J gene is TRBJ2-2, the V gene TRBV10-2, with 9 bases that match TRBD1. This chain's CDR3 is CASTEGTGSDTGELFF. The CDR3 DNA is TGCGCCAGCACCGAGGGGACAGGGTCGGACACCGGGGAGCTGTTTTTT.